A selection of T cell receptor beta chains follows, all from one sample in a study of T cell changes during pregnancy in multiple sclerosis. The method was immunoSEQ multiplex PCR; TCRdb's version includes in-frame clones alone and lacks a portion of them. In the table there are about 21,000 clones, less than 95% of which are singletons. Material: CD4+ T cells from peripheral blood mononuclear cells, obtained in the third trimester of pregnancy. The source of these receptors is a female donor with multiple sclerosis, enrolled in a pregnancy study. The CDR3 runs from the conserved cysteine through the conserved F or W. Fields, in order: D gene, clone size, V gene, CDR3 length, J gene, CDR3 DNA, CDR3 protein. The D gene is left open where the match is weak. Rows give clone size only sometimes, using once, few, many, or a class for an expanded clone.

D: TRBD2
size: NA
V: TRBV9
length: 16
J: TRBJ2-3
DNA: TGTGCCAGCAGCGCCCGGACTAGCCCTCGCACAGATACGCAGTATTTT
CDR3: CASSARTSPRTDTQYF

D: NA
size: NA
V: TRBV5-4
length: 14
J: TRBJ2-7
DNA: TGTGCCAGCAGCTTGGGGGCCACAGGGTCCGAGCAGTACTTC
CDR3: CASSLGATGSEQYF

D: TRBD2
size: NA
V: TRBV9
length: 16
J: TRBJ2-5
DNA: TGTGCCAGCAGCGTCACTAGCGGGGGGGCCGGGGAGACCCAGTACTTC
CDR3: CASSVTSGGAGETQYF

D: TRBD1
size: once
V: TRBV9
length: 14
J: TRBJ2-3
DNA: TGTGCCAGCAGCGAGGGGACAGTCACAGATACGCAGTATTTT
CDR3: CASSEGTVTDTQYF

D: TRBD2
size: NA
V: TRBV6-4
length: 15
J: TRBJ2-3
DNA: TGTGCCAGCAGTCTTAGCGGGGGAGACACAGATACGCAGTATTTT
CDR3: CASSLSGGDTDTQYF

D: NA
size: NA
V: TRBV5-4
length: 15
J: TRBJ2-7
DNA: TGTGCCAGCAGCCCTGGAGCGCAAAAGAGGTACGAGCAGTACTTC
CDR3: CASSPGAQKRYEQYF

D: TRBD1
size: NA
V: TRBV6-5
length: 14
J: TRBJ2-7
DNA: TGTGCCAGCAGTCTTCGACAGGGTGGGTACGAGCAGTACTTC
CDR3: CASSLRQGGYEQYF

D: TRBD2
size: NA
V: TRBV9
length: 13
J: TRBJ2-4
DNA: TGTGCCAGCAGCCCGGGGGGGGGAAACATTCAGTACTTC
CDR3: CASSPGGGNIQYF

D: TRBD2
size: NA
V: TRBV2
length: 15
J: TRBJ2-3
DNA: TGTGCCAGCAGAAGACTAGCGGGGGGCCCAGATACGCAGTATTTT
CDR3: CASRRLAGGPDTQYF

D: NA
size: NA
V: TRBV6-6
length: 15
J: TRBJ1-5
DNA: TGTGCCAGCACCCCCCCCGGGGATAGCAATCAGCCCCAGCATTTT
CDR3: CASTPPGDSNQPQHF

D: TRBD1
size: few
V: TRBV5-4
length: 14
J: TRBJ1-6
DNA: TGTGCCAGCAGCCCCCAGACAGGGACCTCACCCCTCCACTTT
CDR3: CASSPQTGTSPLHF

D: NA
size: NA
V: TRBV5-6
length: 15
J: TRBJ2-7
DNA: TGTGCCAGCAGCCCCCGGTGGGGGCAGGGCCACGAGCAGTACTTC
CDR3: CASSPRWGQGHEQYF

D: NA
size: NA
V: TRBV7-3
length: 15
J: TRBJ1-6
DNA: TGTGCCAGCAGCCAAATGTCGGGTTCTAATTCACCCCTCCACTTT
CDR3: CASSQMSGSNSPLHF

D: TRBD1
size: NA
V: TRBV9
length: 14
J: TRBJ1-2
DNA: TGTGCCAGCAGCCCGCAACAGGGGCGCTATGGCTACACCTTC
CDR3: CASSPQQGRYGYTF

D: NA
size: few
V: TRBV7-2
length: 15
J: TRBJ2-1
DNA: TGTGCCAGCAGCTTAGCCGGACTCTCCTACAATGAGCAGTTCTTC
CDR3: CASSLAGLSYNEQFF

D: NA
size: NA
V: TRBV4-1
length: 16
J: TRBJ1-2
DNA: TGCGCCAGCAGCCAAGATCTTTTAGAAGCTAACTATGGCTACACCTTC
CDR3: CASSQDLLEANYGYTF

D: NA
size: NA
V: TRBV12-5
length: 18
J: TRBJ2-3
DNA: TGTGCTAGTGGTTTGGTTCTGGATGGACAGACTAGCACAGATACGCAGTATTTT
CDR3: CASGLVLDGQTSTDTQYF

D: NA
size: NA
V: TRBV4-2
length: 15
J: TRBJ2-7
DNA: TGTGCCAGCAGCCAAGATGAGGGCAGAGCCTACGAGCAGTACTTC
CDR3: CASSQDEGRAYEQYF

D: NA
size: NA
V: TRBV4-3
length: 13
J: TRBJ2-1
DNA: TGCGCCAGCAGCCAAGAGTTGGAGAACGAGCAGTTCTTC
CDR3: CASSQELENEQFF

D: TRBD2
size: NA
V: TRBV4-1
length: 16
J: TRBJ2-5
DNA: TGCGCCAGCAGCCTGACTAGCGGGTCCCCACAAGAGACCCAGTACTTC
CDR3: CASSLTSGSPQETQYF

D: NA
size: few
V: TRBV7-2
length: 15
J: TRBJ2-6
DNA: TGTGCCAGCAGCTTAGCTGTATCTGGGGCCAACGTCCTGACTTTC
CDR3: CASSLAVSGANVLTF

D: NA
size: NA
V: TRBV2
length: 13
J: TRBJ2-2
DNA: TGTGCCAGCCTGGGACAGAACACCGGGGAGCTGTTTTTT
CDR3: CASLGQNTGELFF

D: NA
size: NA
V: TRBV11-3
length: 13
J: TRBJ1-6
DNA: TGTGCCAGCAGCCTTGAGATTAATTCACCCCTCCACTTT
CDR3: CASSLEINSPLHF

D: TRBD1
size: NA
V: TRBV6-6
length: 13
J: TRBJ2-5
DNA: TGTGCCAGCAACGGACAGGGGATTGAGACCCAGTACTTC
CDR3: CASNGQGIETQYF

D: NA
size: NA
V: TRBV7-2
length: 13
J: TRBJ2-3
DNA: TGTGCCAGCCGCCGGGATTCGGGAGATACGCAGTATTTT
CDR3: CASRRDSGDTQYF

D: TRBD1
size: NA
V: TRBV6-1
length: 15
J: TRBJ1-2
DNA: TGTGCCAGCAGTGAAGCAGGGACAGGGTTCTATGGCTACACCTTC
CDR3: CASSEAGTGFYGYTF

D: TRBD1
size: NA
V: TRBV9
length: 13
J: TRBJ1-2
DNA: TGTGCCAGCAGCGCTACAGGGGCCTATGGCTACACCTTC
CDR3: CASSATGAYGYTF

D: TRBD1
size: NA
V: TRBV27
length: 13
J: TRBJ1-6
DNA: TGTGCCAGCAGTTTTCAGGGGGGATCACCCCTCCACTTT
CDR3: CASSFQGGSPLHF

D: TRBD1
size: NA
V: TRBV10-2
length: 13
J: TRBJ1-2
DNA: TGCGCCACCTGCGGACAGGGAGGCTATGGCTACACCTTC
CDR3: CATCGQGGYGYTF

D: NA
size: NA
V: TRBV27
length: 15
J: TRBJ1-1
DNA: TGTGCCAGCAGTAAAACTATAAGGGACACCCGTGAAGCTTTCTTT
CDR3: CASSKTIRDTREAFF

D: NA
size: NA
V: TRBV7-9
length: 13
J: TRBJ1-1
DNA: TGTGCCAGCAGCCTACTTACAGGTATTGAAGCTTTCTTT
CDR3: CASSLLTGIEAFF

D: TRBD2
size: NA
V: TRBV5-1
length: 16
J: TRBJ2-7
DNA: TGCGCCAGCAGCCCAGGGGCTAGCGGGGGGGCCCTCGAGCAGTACTTC
CDR3: CASSPGASGGALEQYF

D: TRBD1
size: NA
V: TRBV18
length: 17
J: TRBJ2-7
DNA: TGTGCCAGCTCACCACTAGTGTGGCAACAGGGGTACTACGAGCAGTACTTC
CDR3: CASSPLVWQQGYYEQYF

D: NA
size: NA
V: TRBV9
length: 13
J: TRBJ1-1
DNA: TGTGCCAGCAGCCCTAGTCCCTGGACTGAAGCTTTCTTT
CDR3: CASSPSPWTEAFF

D: TRBD1
size: NA
V: TRBV5-1
length: 12
J: TRBJ2-1
DNA: TGCGCCAGCAGCTTGGACAGGGGGGTCCAGTTCTTC
CDR3: CASSLDRGVQFF

D: NA
size: NA
V: TRBV28
length: 13
J: TRBJ2-5
DNA: TGTGCCACCTGCACCGGGTACCAAGAGACCCAGTACTTC
CDR3: CATCTGYQETQYF

D: NA
size: NA
V: TRBV7-2
length: 16
J: TRBJ1-4
DNA: TGTGCCAGCAGCTTAGAGATGAGACAATCTAATGAAAAACTGTTTTTT
CDR3: CASSLEMRQSNEKLFF

D: TRBD1
size: once
V: TRBV9
length: 16
J: TRBJ1-4
DNA: TGTGCCAGCAGCCCCAAAGGCGGGACAGGGGGTGAAAAACTGTTTTTT
CDR3: CASSPKGGTGGEKLFF

D: TRBD1
size: once
V: TRBV11-3
length: 14
J: TRBJ2-7
DNA: TGTGCCAGCAGCTTAAGGACAGGGGTGGGCGAGCAGTACTTC
CDR3: CASSLRTGVGEQYF

D: NA
size: NA
V: TRBV27
length: 15
J: TRBJ1-1
DNA: TGTGCCAGCAGTTTACTGGGGGGGGAGGGGACTGAAGCTTTCTTT
CDR3: CASSLLGGEGTEAFF

D: NA
size: NA
V: TRBV15
length: 13
J: TRBJ1-4
DNA: TGTGCCACCAGCAGAGGGGCGGGCGAAAAACTGTTTTTT
CDR3: CATSRGAGEKLFF

D: TRBD1
size: NA
V: TRBV11-1
length: 15
J: TRBJ1-6
DNA: TGTGCCAGCAGCTTACAAGGACAGGGGAATTCACCCCTCCACTTT
CDR3: CASSLQGQGNSPLHF

D: NA
size: NA
V: TRBV7-2
length: 13
J: TRBJ2-1
DNA: TGTGCCAGCAGCCTCCTAGCCTACAATGAGCAGTTCTTC
CDR3: CASSLLAYNEQFF

D: NA
size: NA
V: TRBV5-4
length: 16
J: TRBJ1-6
DNA: TGTGCCAGCAGTGGGGGGGGAGCACCCTATAATTCACCCCTCCACTTT
CDR3: CASSGGGAPYNSPLHF

D: NA
size: NA
V: TRBV28
length: 14
J: TRBJ1-1
DNA: TGTGCCAGCAGTCCCGGGACTCCCTTAACTGAAGCTTTCTTT
CDR3: CASSPGTPLTEAFF

D: NA
size: NA
V: TRBV7-8
length: 15
J: TRBJ2-4
DNA: TGTGCCAGCAGCTTAGCGGAGGGGGCGTGGAACATTCAGTACTTC
CDR3: CASSLAEGAWNIQYF

D: NA
size: NA
V: TRBV2
length: 11
J: TRBJ2-5
DNA: TGTGCCAGCAGTGTATATGAGACCCAGTACTTC
CDR3: CASSVYETQYF

D: NA
size: NA
V: TRBV9
length: 16
J: TRBJ1-4
DNA: TGTGCCAGCAGCCCCGGGAGGGCCCTATTGGGGGAAAAACTGTTTTTT
CDR3: CASSPGRALLGEKLFF